This TCR beta chain was captured by sequencing in a study of CD8+ T cells in alopecia areata. Treatment of the sample: oral pan-JAK inhibitor, 5-10 mg twice daily. Once RNA had been extracted, it was reverse transcribed into cDNA to act as the sequencing template. Produced via immunoSEQ multiplex PCR; TCRdb's table is partial and in-frame only. The profile shows about 64,000 clones, 46% of them singletons. Germline assignment: CDR1 LGHNA and CDR2 YSLEER. This CDR3 is built from 10 residues. V lost 5 bases to trimming and J lost 7 bases, with 4 bases between them. J is TRBJ2-3 and V is TRBV4-3; D is uncertain. This TCR was recovered from a human donor with alopecia areata. The sample here was CD8+ T cells sorted from blood, taken around week 36, from a patient treated with tofacitinib. DNA of the CDR3: TGCGCCAGCAGCGTGCATACGCAGTATTTT. Translating gives CASSVHTQYF.